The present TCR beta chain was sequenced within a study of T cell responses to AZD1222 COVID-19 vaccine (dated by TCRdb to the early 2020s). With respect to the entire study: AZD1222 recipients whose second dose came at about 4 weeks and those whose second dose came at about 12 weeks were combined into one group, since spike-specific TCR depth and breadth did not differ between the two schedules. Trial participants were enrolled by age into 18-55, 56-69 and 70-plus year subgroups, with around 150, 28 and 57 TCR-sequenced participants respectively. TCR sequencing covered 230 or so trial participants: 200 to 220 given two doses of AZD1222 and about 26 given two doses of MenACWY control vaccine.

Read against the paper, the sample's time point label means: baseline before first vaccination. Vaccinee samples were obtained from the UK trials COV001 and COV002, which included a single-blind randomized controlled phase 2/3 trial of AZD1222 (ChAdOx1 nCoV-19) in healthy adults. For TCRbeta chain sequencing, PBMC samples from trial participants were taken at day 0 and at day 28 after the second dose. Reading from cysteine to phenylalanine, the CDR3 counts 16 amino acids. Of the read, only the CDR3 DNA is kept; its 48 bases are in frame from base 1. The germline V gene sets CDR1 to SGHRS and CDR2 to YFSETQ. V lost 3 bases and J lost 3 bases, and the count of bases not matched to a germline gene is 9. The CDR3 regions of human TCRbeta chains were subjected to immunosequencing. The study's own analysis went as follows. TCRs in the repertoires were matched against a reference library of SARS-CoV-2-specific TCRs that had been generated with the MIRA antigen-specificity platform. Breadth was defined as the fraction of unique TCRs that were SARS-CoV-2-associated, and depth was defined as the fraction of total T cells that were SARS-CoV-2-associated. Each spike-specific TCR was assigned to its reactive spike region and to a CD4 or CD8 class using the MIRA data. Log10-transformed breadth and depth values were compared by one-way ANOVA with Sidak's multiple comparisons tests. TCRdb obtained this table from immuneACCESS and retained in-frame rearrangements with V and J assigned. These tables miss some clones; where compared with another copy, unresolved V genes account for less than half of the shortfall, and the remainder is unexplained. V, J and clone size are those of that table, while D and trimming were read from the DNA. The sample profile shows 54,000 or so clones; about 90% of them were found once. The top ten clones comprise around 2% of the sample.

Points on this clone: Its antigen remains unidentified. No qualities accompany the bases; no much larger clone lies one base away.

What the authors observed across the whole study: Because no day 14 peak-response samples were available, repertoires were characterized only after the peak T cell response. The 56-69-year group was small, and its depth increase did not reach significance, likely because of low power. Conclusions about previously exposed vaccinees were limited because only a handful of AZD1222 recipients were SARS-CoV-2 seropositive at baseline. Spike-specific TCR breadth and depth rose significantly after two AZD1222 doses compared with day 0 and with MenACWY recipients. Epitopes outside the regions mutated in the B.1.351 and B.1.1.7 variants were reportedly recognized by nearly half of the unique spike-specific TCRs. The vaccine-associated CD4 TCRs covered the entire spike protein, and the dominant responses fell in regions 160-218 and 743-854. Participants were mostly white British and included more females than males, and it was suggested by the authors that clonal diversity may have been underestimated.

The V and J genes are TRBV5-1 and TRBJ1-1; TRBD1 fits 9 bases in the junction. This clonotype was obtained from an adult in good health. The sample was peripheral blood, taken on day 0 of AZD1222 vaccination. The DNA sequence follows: TGCGCCAGCAGCTCGGCGACAGGGGGAGGGGACACTGAAGCTTTCTTT. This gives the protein CASSSATGGGDTEAFF.